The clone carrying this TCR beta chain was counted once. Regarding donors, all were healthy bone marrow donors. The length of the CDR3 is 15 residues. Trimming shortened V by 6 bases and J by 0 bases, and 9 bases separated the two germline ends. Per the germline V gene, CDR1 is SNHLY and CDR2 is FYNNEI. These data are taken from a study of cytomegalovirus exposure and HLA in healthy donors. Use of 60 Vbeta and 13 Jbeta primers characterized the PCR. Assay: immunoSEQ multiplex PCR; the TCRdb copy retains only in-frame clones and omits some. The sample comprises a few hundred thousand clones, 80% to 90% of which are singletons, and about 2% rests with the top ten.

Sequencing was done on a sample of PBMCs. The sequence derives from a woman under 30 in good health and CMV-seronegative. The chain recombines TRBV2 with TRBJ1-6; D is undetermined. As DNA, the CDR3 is TGTGCCAGCAGAGCGGAGAGCTCCTATAATTCACCCCTCCACTTT. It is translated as CASRAESSYNSPLHF.